This T cell receptor (beta chain) was captured in a study of human CD8 memory T cell subsets. The V gene's germline CDR1 is MNHEY and CDR2 SVGEGT. The CDR3 sequence is 16 residues long. Construction of TCR beta libraries was accomplished by means of UMI-labeled 5' RACE. One entry per CDR3 protein, without DNA, is what TCRdb gives after re-calling the 5' RACE reads. This table lists fewer than 10,000 distinct CDR3 sequences. The sequenced material came from CD8+ T cells from PBMCs. The chain links TRBV6-2 or TRBV6-3 to TRBJ2-7; the D call from TCRdb, TRBD1, cannot be confirmed without DNA. This receptor was identified in a human donor in good health. The CDR3 spells CASSYGDTSVSYEQYF.